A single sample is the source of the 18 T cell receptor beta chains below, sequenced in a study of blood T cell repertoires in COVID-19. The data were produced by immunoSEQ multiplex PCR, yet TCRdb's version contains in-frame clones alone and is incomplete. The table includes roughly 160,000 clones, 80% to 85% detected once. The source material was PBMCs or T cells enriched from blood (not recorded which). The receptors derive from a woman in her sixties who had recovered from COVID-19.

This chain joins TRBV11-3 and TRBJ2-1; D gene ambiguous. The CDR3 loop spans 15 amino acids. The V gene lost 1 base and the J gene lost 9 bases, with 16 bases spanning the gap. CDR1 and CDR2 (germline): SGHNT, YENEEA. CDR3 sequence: CASSLVLEQKREQFF. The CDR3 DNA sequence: TGTGCCAGCAGCTTAGTTCTCGAGCAGAAGCGTGAGCAGTTCTTC.

CDR3 sequence: CASTRQVGDGYTF. The CDR3 coding sequence is TGTGCCAGCACCCGGCAAGTCGGGGATGGCTACACCTTC. This chain joins TRBV5-6 and TRBJ1-2, with D unclear. V lost 6 bases and J lost 6, with 15 bases in between. Germline assignment: CDR1 SGHDT and CDR2 YYEEEE. The CDR3 loop spans 13 amino acids.

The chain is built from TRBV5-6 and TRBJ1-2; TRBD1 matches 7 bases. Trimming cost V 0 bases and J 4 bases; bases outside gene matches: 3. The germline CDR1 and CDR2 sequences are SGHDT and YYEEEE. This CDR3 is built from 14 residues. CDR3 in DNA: TGTGCCAGCAGCTTGGGACAGGGAAGCTATGGCTACACCTTC. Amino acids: CASSLGQGSYGYTF.

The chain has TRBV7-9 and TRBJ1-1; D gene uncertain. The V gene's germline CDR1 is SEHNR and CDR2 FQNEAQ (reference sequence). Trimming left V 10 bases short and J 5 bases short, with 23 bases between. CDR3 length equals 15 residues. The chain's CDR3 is CAILPLEGVGTEAFF. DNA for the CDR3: TGTGCCATTCTACCCCTCGAGGGTGTGGGAACTGAAGCTTTCTTT.

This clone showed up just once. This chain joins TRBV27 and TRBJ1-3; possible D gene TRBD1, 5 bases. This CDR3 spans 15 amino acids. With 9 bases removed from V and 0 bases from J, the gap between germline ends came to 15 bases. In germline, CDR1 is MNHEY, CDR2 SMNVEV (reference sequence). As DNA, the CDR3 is TGTGCCAGGGAACGAATAGGGGACTCTGGAAACACCATATATTTT. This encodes CARERIGDSGNTIYF.

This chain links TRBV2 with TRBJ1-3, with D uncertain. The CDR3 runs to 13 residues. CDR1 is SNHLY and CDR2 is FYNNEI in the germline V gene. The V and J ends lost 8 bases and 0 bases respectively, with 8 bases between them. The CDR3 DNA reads TGTGCCAGCCGCATTAGCTCTGGAAACACCATATATTTT. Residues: CASRISSGNTIYF.

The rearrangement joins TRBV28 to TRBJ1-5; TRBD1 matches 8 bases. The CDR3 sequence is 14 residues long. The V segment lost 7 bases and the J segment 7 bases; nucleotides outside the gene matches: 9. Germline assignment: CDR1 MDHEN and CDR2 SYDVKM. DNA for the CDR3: TGTGCCAGCAAGGGTGACAGGGGTTGGCAGCCCCAGCATTTT. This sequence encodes CASKGDRGWQPQHF.

The CDR3 here is CASAAGGLYEAFF. CDR3 sequence (DNA): TGTGCCAGCGCGGCGGGGGGGCTATATGAAGCTTTCTTT. This chain links TRBV27 with TRBJ1-1, with D tentatively TRBD1 (6 bases). The ends were cut back, 8 bases at V and 7 bases at J, with 17 bases in the middle. The CDR3 is made up of 13 amino acids. CDR1 MNHEY and CDR2 SMNVEV come from the germline V gene (reference sequence).

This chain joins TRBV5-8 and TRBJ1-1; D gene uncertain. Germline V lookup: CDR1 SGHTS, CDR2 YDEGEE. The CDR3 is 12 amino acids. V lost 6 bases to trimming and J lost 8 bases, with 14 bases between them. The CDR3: CASTRTGVEAFF. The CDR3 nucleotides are TGTGCCAGCACCAGGACCGGGGTAGAAGCTTTCTTT.

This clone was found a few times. The DNA for the CDR3 is TGTGCCAGCAGTTGGTCGGAGTTCGAAGAGACCCAGTACTTC. Encoded protein: CASSWSEFEETQYF. The chain joins TRBV2 to TRBJ2-5; D unresolved. V was shortened by 5 bases and J by 3 bases, with 13 bases between the two germline ends. This CDR3 has 14 residues. Germline assignment: CDR1 SNHLY and CDR2 FYNNEI.

The CDR3 loop reads CAISESGLPTYEQYF. Written as DNA, the CDR3 is TGTGCCATCAGTGAGTCGGGACTCCCAACCTACGAGCAGTACTTC. The V and J genes are TRBV10-3 and TRBJ2-7; TRBD2 is a possible D gene (6 bases). Trimming removed 0 bases from V and 2 bases from J, with 11 bases in between. Per germline, CDR1 ENHRY and CDR2 SYGVKD. This CDR3 contains 15 residues.

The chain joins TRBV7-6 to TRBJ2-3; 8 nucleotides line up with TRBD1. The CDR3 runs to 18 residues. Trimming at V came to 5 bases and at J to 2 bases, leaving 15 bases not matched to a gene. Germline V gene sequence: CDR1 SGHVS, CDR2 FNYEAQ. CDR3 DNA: TGTGCCAGCAGCCCAGTCCGGCCAGGGGGCGCACCCACAGATACGCAGTATTTT. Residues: CASSPVRPGGAPTDTQYF. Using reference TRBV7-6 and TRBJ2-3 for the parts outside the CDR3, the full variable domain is GAGVSQSPRYKVTKRGQDVALRCDPISGHVSLYWYRQALGQGPEFLTYFNYEAQQDKSGLPNDRFSAERPEGSISTLTIQRTEQRDSAMYRCASSPVRPGGAPTDTQYFGPGTRLTVL.

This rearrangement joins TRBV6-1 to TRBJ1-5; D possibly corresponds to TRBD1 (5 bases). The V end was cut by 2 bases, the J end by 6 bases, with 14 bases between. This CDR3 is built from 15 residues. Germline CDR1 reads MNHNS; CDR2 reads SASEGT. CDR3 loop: CASSEFKGLSQPQHF. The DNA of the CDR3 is TGTGCCAGCAGTGAATTTAAGGGGCTCAGTCAGCCCCAGCATTTT.

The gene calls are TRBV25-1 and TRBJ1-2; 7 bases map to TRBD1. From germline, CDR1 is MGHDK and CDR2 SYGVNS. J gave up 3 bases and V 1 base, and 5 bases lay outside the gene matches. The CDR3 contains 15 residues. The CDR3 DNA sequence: TGTGCCAGCAGTGAATTTTTCGACAGGGACTATGGCTACACCTTC. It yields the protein CASSEFFDRDYGYTF.

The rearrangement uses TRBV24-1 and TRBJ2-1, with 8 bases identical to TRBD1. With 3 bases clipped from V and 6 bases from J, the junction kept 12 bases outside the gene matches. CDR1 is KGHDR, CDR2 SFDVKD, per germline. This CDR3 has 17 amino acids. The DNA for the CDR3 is TGTGCCACCAGTGATCCCCTGGACAGGGATAAGGGCAATGAGCAGTTCTTC. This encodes CATSDPLDRDKGNEQFF.

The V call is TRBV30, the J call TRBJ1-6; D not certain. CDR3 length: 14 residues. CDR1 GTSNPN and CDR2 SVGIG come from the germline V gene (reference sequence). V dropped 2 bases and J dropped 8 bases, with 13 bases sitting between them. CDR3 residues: CAWSPSPSDSPLHF. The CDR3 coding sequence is TGTGCCTGGAGTCCATCCCCTTCGGATTCACCCCTCCACTTT.

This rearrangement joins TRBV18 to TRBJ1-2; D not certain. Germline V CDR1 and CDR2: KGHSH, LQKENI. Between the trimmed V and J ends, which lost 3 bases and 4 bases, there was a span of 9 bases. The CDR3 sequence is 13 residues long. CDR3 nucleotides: TGTGCCAGCTCACCGGAGGGTATCTATGGCTACACCTTC. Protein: CASSPEGIYGYTF. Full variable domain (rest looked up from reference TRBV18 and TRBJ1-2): NAGVMQNPRHLVRRRGQEARLRCSPMKGHSHVYWYRQLPEEGLKFMVYLQKENIIDESGMPKERFSAEFPKEGPSILRIQQVVRGDSAAYFCASSPEGIYGYTFGSGTRLTVV.

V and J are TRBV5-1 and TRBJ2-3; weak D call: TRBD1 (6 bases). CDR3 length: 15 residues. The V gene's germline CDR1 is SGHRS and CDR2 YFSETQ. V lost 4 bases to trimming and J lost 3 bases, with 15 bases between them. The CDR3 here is CASSQDVGATDTQYF. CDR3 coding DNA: TGCGCCAGCAGCCAGGACGTGGGGGCGACAGATACGCAGTATTTT.